This TCR beta chain was observed in a study of cytomegalovirus exposure and HLA in healthy donors. General observations from the study: Three CMV-associated chains proved CMV antigen-specific in vitro. What a later analysis showed was that several of the most significant clusters appeared linked to common viral pathogens.

This clone was detected only once. The antigen remains unidentified. Both 60 Vbeta primers and 13 Jbeta primers went into the PCR. Only in-frame clones appear in the TCRdb table, and some are missing; sequencing was by immunoSEQ multiplex PCR. Of around 150,000 clones detected, 86% appear once; the ten largest clones hold roughly 1.8%. The sequence derives from a young woman in good health and CMV-seronegative. The sample consisted of PBMCs.

The CDR3 DNA follows: TGCGCCAGCAGCCTTCTTACGGAGGGGAATGAGCAGTTCTTC. Translated, it gives CASSLLTEGNEQFF. The chain uses TRBV4-1 and TRBJ2-1; D is perhaps TRBD2 (6 bases). V was pared by 4 bases and J by 7 bases, with 14 bases between. The CDR3 is 14 amino acids. Germline-derived CDR1 and CDR2 are MGHRA and YSYEKL.